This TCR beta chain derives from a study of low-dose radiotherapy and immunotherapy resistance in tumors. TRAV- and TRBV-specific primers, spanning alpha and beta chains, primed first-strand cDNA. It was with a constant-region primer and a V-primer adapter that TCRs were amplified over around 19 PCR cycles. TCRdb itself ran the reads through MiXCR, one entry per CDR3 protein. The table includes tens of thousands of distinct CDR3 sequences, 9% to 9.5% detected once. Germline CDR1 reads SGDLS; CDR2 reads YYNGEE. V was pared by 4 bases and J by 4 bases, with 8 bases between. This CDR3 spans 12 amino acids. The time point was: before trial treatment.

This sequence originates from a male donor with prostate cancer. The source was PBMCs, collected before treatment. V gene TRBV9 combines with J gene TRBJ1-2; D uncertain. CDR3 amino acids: CASSTDGYGYTF. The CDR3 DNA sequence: TGTGCCAGCAGCACTGACGGCTATGGCTACACCTTC.